A single sample is the source of the 32 T cell receptor beta chains below, sequenced in a study of T cells expressing NK-cell markers. No DNA is given; TCRdb re-called the 5' RACE reads and lists each CDR3 protein once. This sample contains about 260,000 distinct CDR3 sequences. Material for sequencing was blood T cells: a sorted CD56 or NKG2C T cell subset, CD4+ or CD8+ T cells, or bulk PBMC T cells (not recorded which). These receptors all stem from a woman between 18 and 69 years old in good health.

The V call is TRBV5-1, the J call TRBJ2-7; the D gene TCRdb calls, TRBD2, cannot be checked with no DNA. Germline CDR1 and CDR2: SGHRS and YFSETQ. This CDR3 has 14 residues. CDR3 in amino acids: CASSFGTSAYEQYF.

The V and J genes are TRBV6-2 or TRBV6-3 and TRBJ1-6. Germline assignment: CDR1 MNHEY and CDR2 SVGEGT. CDR3 length equals 16 residues. The CDR3 protein is CASSYSGSSYNSPLHF.

The rearrangement links TRBV6-5 to TRBJ1-1; the D gene TCRdb calls, TRBD1, cannot be checked with no DNA. CDR1 and CDR2 (germline): MNHEY, SVGAGI. The CDR3 loop spans 15 amino acids. CDR3 loop: CASSYSNLGAGEAFF.

CDR3 region: CSVAANRGSNQPQHF. This chain links TRBV29-1 with TRBJ1-5; no DNA is available, so the TRBD1 call from TCRdb remains unchecked. Germline loops: CDR1 SQVTM, CDR2 ANQGSEA. This CDR3 spans 15 amino acids.

The J gene is TRBJ1-1, the V gene TRBV20-1; TCRdb's assignment of TRBD1 cannot be checked, as there is no DNA. Germline values: CDR1 DFQATT, CDR2 SNEGSKA (reference sequence). CDR3 length: 14 amino acids. CDR3 region: CSAREPRQAVEAFF.

This chain links TRBV20-1 with TRBJ2-1; absent DNA, TCRdb's TRBD2 call cannot be checked. The CDR3 covers 15 residues. From germline, CDR1 is DFQATT and CDR2 SNEGSKA (reference sequence). The CDR3 is CSVKHAGTGYNERFF.

The chain is built from TRBV20-1 and TRBJ2-2; TCRdb proposes TRBD1, but this gene call is untestable without DNA. The CDR3 has 16 amino acids. Germline lookup yields CDR1 DFQATT and CDR2 SNEGSKA (reference sequence). CDR3 region: CSARGFHWGDTGELFF.

J is TRBJ2-7 and V is TRBV7-9; TCRdb's D call, TRBD2, is unchecked because there is no DNA. The CDR3 is 15 amino acids. CDR1 SEHNR and CDR2 FQNEAQ come from the germline V gene (reference sequence). CDR3 loop: CASSFGREGVSEQYF.

V and J are TRBV7-2 and TRBJ1-1; without DNA, the TCRdb call of TRBD1 cannot be checked. CDR1 and CDR2 from the germline V gene are SGHTA and FQGNSA. The CDR3 consists of 14 residues. CDR3 loop: CASSFKTGGWGAFF.

The rearrangement joins TRBV20-1 to TRBJ1-4. The CDR3 is 13 residues long. Germline CDR1 is DFQATT and CDR2 is SNEGSKA (reference sequence). CDR3: CSVRGRKSEKLFF.

The chain is built from TRBV4-3 and TRBJ1-4; the TRBD1 assignment by TCRdb is unverifiable without DNA. CDR1 and CDR2 from the germline V gene are LGHNA and YSLEER. The CDR3 length is 15 residues. CDR3 residues: CASSRTTGPGEKLFF.

The chain links TRBV7-2 to TRBJ2-3; lacking DNA, the TRBD1 call made by TCRdb goes unchecked. CDR3 size: 14 residues. Germline-derived CDR1 and CDR2 are SGHTA and FQGNSA. Here the CDR3 reads CASSSGGGRDTQYF. Full variable domain (missing parts from reference TRBV7-2 and TRBJ2-3): GAGVSQSPSNKVTEKGKDVELRCDPISGHTALYWYRQSLGQGLEFLIYFQGNSAPDKSGLPSDRFSAERTGGSVSTLTIQRTQQEDSAVYLCASSSGGGRDTQYFGPGTRLTVL.

This rearrangement joins TRBV12-3 or TRBV12-4 to TRBJ1-2. CDR3 length: 13 amino acids. The CDR3 here is CASSLKGIHGYTF.

The rearrangement links TRBV6-1 to TRBJ1-1; without DNA, the TCRdb call of TRBD1 cannot be checked. CDR3 length equals 14 residues. Germline CDR1 and CDR2: MNHNS and SASEGT. The CDR3 reads CAARSGTSNTEAFF.

The chain links TRBV19 to TRBJ2-5. Per the germline V gene, CDR1 is LNHDA and CDR2 is SQIVND (reference sequence). This CDR3 has 13 amino acids. The CDR3 spells CASSITPQETQYF.

This chain links TRBV20-1 with TRBJ2-7; TCRdb's D gene call, TRBD2, goes unchecked for lack of DNA. The CDR3 is 15 residues long. Germline V CDR1 and CDR2: DFQATT, SNEGSKA (reference sequence). CDR3 in amino acids: CSGTSASNVDYEQYF.

The chain links TRBV20-1 to TRBJ2-7; checking the TCRdb D call of TRBD1 is not possible without DNA. Germline lookup yields CDR1 DFQATT and CDR2 SNEGSKA (reference sequence). This CDR3 is built from 14 residues. CDR3 region: CSALTGTGTHEQYF.

This rearrangement joins TRBV2 to TRBJ2-4; no DNA is available, so the TRBD2 call from TCRdb remains unchecked. The CDR3 consists of 18 residues. From germline, CDR1 is SNHLY and CDR2 FYNNEI. The CDR3 here is CASSERLAGDLAKNIQYF.

This chain joins TRBV19 and TRBJ1-4; TCRdb's D gene call, TRBD1, goes unchecked for lack of DNA. Germline V gene sequence: CDR1 LNHDA, CDR2 SQIVND (reference sequence). The CDR3 covers 13 residues. The CDR3 here is CAPGGPSNEKLFF.

This chain links TRBV7-2 with TRBJ2-7; without DNA, the TCRdb call of TRBD2 cannot be checked. The CDR3 loop spans 16 amino acids. The germline V gene has CDR1 SGHTA and CDR2 FQGNSA. CDR3 protein: CASSWTSGRASYEQYF.

The V gene is TRBV20-1, the J gene TRBJ1-1. This CDR3 spans 15 amino acids. In germline, CDR1 is DFQATT, CDR2 SNEGSKA (reference sequence). This CDR3 is CSASRDSGRSTEAFF.

In terms of frequency, this clonotype is hyperexpanded. The chain uses TRBV11-3 and TRBJ2-3; TCRdb's D gene call, TRBD1, goes unchecked for lack of DNA. CDR3 size: 12 residues. The germline V gene encodes CDR1 SGHNT and CDR2 YENEEA. This CDR3 is CASSLQGDTQYF. The full variable domain, completed using reference TRBV11-3 and TRBJ2-3, is EAGVVQSPRYKIIEKKQPVAFWCNPISGHNTLYWYLQNLGQGPELLIRYENEEAVDDSQLPKDRFSAERLKGVDSTLKIQPAELGDSAVYLCASSLQGDTQYFGPGTRLTVL.

This clonotype ranks as medium-sized in terms of frequency. The chain is built from TRBV20-1 and TRBJ2-1; the D call from TCRdb, TRBD1, cannot be confirmed without DNA. Per the germline V gene, CDR1 is DFQATT and CDR2 is SNEGSKA (reference sequence). The CDR3 is made up of 16 amino acids. The CDR3 is CSAKKMTGGTYNEQFF.

The CDR3 spells CASSQDRPSGRPTDTQYF. The gene calls are TRBV4-2 and TRBJ2-3; TCRdb picks TRBD2, but there is no DNA to check that call. CDR1 and CDR2 (germline): LGHNA, YNFKEQ. The CDR3 is made up of 18 amino acids.

This sequence joins TRBV7-3 and TRBJ2-3; TCRdb's assignment of TRBD2 cannot be checked, as there is no DNA. Germline V gene lookup returns CDR1 SGHTA and CDR2 FQGTGA. The CDR3 has 15 residues. The CDR3 sequence: CASSSGLANTDTQYF.

The genes are TRBV5-1 and TRBJ2-3; absent DNA, TCRdb's TRBD1 call cannot be checked. This CDR3 is built from 14 residues. Germline CDR1 is SGHRS and CDR2 is YFSETQ. CDR3 region: CASNPGTSTDTQYF. Using reference TRBV5-1 and TRBJ2-3 for the parts outside the CDR3, the full variable domain is KAGVTQTPRYLIKTRGQQVTLSCSPISGHRSVSWYQQTPGQGLQFLFEYFSETQRNKGNFPGRFSGRQFSNSRSEMNVSTLELGDSALYLCASNPGTSTDTQYFGPGTRLTVL.

V and J are TRBV27 and TRBJ1-6. This CDR3 is 17 amino acids long. Germline V gene sequence: CDR1 MNHEY, CDR2 SMNVEV (reference sequence). CDR3 loop: CASRLKSTGDYNSPLHF.

The chain combines TRBV18 with TRBJ1-2. CDR3 length: 16 amino acids. Germline V CDR1 and CDR2: KGHSH, LQKENI. The chain's CDR3 is CASSPPTRGRPYGYTF.

The rearrangement joins TRBV12-3 or TRBV12-4 to TRBJ1-6. The CDR3 extends over 14 amino acids. The CDR3 sequence is CASRESSYNSPLHF.

The V and J genes are TRBV4-3 and TRBJ2-3; the TCRdb D gene call, TRBD2, has no DNA to confirm it. Germline CDR1 is LGHNA and CDR2 is YSLEER. The CDR3 spans 16 residues. The CDR3 reads CASSQGGAGGANTQYF.

The chain has TRBV20-1 and TRBJ2-5; TCRdb outputs TRBD1, but without DNA this stays unchecked. Germline V gene lookup returns CDR1 DFQATT and CDR2 SNEGSKA (reference sequence). The CDR3 runs to 13 residues. The CDR3 is CSASRDNQETQYF.

CDR3 in amino acids: CASSGSYGYTF. The V call is TRBV9, the J call TRBJ1-2. CDR3 length equals 11 residues. Germline V gene lookup returns CDR1 SGDLS and CDR2 YYNGEE.